This T cell receptor beta chain was profiled in a study of brain T cells in children with intractable seizures (dated by TCRdb to about 2021). Regarding the research as a whole: As a first screen for immune gene transcripts, resected brain tissue from 53 pediatric epilepsy surgery cases was run on a NanoString immunology panel. Of the approximately 12 selected surgery cases, pre-surgery blood was also sequenced for eight, so four had brain tissue only. General study outcomes and caveats: Viral specificity was inferred solely from CDR3 sequence similarity, and the HCMV serostatus of the patients was not known. Because pre- and post-surgery blood were sequenced to different depths, clones absent from the pre-surgery sample may reflect undersampling.

About this clone itself: Its antigen is currently not known. No per-base quality is available; no much larger clone lies one base away.

In light of the paper, this sample's time point label describes: resected brain tissue, or blood drawn just prior to surgery. The surgery cases with the highest brain T cell transcript signatures were chosen for TCR beta chain sequencing of brain tissue, and also of blood when blood was available. Before surgery, the patients had been given at least one anti-epileptic drug. TCR-sequenced patients were children with drug-resistant epilepsy due to tuberous sclerosis complex, focal cortical dysplasia, Rasmussen encephalitis or hemimegalencephaly. The blood samples were collected right before the epilepsy surgery. Bulk genomic DNA was isolated from unsorted brain tissue and whole blood using the Monarch genomic DNA purification kit. According to the germline V gene (reference sequence), CDR1 reads MNHEY and CDR2 reads SMNVEV. V lost 2 bases and J lost 9 bases; the stretch between them is 11 bases long. The CDR3 holds 13 amino acids from the cysteine to the phenylalanine. CDR3 DNA only is kept here, 39 bases in frame from base 1.

The immunoSEQ assay was used to generate TCR beta chain sequences from genomic DNA. On the authors' methods: CDR3 sequences not starting with the conserved framework cysteine at position 104 were manually removed. To get clonality, the normalized Shannon's Diversity Index was subtracted from one, giving values from 0 (maximal diversity) to 1 (oligoclonal). Chi-squared comparison-of-proportions tests assessed whether the same CDR3 differed in frequency between samples, such as brain versus blood. Public clonotypes were identified by searching immuneACCESS, and similarity to known antiviral clonotypes was assessed with the VDJdb browser. What TCRdb holds here is the immuneACCESS table cut down to in-frame rearrangements. Part of the clones is not present; checked against another copy, under half of the missing clones reflect an unresolved V gene, and the others are unexplained. V and J calls and clone size follow that table, whereas D and trimming were derived from the DNA. For this sample there are roughly 80,000 clones; approximately 89% appear just once. The ten largest clones represent around 24% of the sample.

The sequenced sample was peripheral blood, obtained at surgery. The TCR originated in a girl between 2 and 10 years old with Rasmussen encephalitis and intractable seizures. The receptor chain draws on TRBV27 and TRBJ1-5; 5 matching bases give a weak D call of TRBD1. The CDR3 protein: CASSLDSQWPQHF. The nucleotides are TGTGCCAGCAGTTTAGACAGTCAGTGGCCCCAGCATTTT.